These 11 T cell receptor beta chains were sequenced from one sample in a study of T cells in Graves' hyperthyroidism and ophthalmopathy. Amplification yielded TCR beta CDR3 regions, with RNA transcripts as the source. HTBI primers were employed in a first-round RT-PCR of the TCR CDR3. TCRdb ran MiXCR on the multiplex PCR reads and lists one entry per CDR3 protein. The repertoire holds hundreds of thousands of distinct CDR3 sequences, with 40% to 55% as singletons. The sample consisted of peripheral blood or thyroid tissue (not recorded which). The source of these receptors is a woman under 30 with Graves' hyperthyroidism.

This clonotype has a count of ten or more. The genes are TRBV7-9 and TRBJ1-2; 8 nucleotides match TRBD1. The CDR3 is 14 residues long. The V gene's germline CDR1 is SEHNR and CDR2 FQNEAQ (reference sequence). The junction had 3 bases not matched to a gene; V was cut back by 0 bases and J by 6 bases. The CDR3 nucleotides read TGTGCCAGCAGCTTAGCGCAGGGGGCCAATGGCTACACCTTC. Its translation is CASSLAQGANGYTF.

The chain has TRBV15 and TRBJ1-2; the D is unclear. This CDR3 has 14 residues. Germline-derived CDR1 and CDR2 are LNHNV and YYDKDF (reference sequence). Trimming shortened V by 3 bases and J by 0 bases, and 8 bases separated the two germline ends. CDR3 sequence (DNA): TGTGCCACCAGCAGCGTATCATCTAACTATGGCTACACCTTC. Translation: CATSSVSSNYGYTF. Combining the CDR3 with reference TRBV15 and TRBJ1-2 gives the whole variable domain DAMVIQNPRYQVTQFGKPVTLSCSQTLNHNVMYWYQQKSSQAPKLLFHYYDKDFNNEADTPDNFQSRRPNTSFCFLDIRSPGLGDTAMYLCATSSVSSNYGYTFGSGTRLTVV.

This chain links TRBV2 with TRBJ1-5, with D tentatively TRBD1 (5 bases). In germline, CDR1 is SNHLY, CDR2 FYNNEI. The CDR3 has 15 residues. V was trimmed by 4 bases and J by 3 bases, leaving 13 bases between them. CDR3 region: CASSARNRYNQPQHF. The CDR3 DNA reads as TGTGCCAGCAGTGCTCGGAACAGGTACAATCAGCCCCAGCATTTT. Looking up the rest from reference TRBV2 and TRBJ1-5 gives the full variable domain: EPEVTQTPSHQVTQMGQEVILRCVPISNHLYFYWYRQILGQKVEFLVSFYNNEISEKSEIFDDQFSVERPDGSNFTLKIRSTKLEDSAMYFCASSARNRYNQPQHFGDGTRLSIL.

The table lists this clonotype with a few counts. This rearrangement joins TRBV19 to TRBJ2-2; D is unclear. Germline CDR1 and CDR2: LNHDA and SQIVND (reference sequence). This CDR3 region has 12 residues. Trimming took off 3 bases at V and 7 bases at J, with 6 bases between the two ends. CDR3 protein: CASSIGSGELFF. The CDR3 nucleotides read TGTGCCAGTAGTATCGGAAGCGGGGAGCTGTTTTTT.

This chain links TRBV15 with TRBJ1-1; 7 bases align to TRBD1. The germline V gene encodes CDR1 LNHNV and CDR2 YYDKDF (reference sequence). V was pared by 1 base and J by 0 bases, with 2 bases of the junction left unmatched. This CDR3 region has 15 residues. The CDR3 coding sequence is TGTGCCACCAGCAGAGGACAGGGCGTGAACACTGAAGCTTTCTTT. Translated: CATSRGQGVNTEAFF.

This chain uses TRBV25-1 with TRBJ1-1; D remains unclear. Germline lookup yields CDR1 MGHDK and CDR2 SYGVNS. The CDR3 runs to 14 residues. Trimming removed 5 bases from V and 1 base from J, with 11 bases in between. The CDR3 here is CASSQSAGNTEAFF. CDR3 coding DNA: TGTGCCAGCAGTCAAAGCGCAGGGAACACTGAAGCTTTCTTT.

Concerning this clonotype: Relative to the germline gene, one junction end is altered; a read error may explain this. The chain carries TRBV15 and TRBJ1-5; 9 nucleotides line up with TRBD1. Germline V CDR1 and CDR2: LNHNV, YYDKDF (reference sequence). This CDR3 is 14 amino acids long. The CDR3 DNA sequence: TGCGCCACCAGCGGACAGGGGCCAAATCAGCCCCAGCATTTT. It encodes CATSGQGPNQPQHF. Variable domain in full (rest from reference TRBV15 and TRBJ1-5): DAMVIQNPRYQVTQFGKPVTLSCSQTLNHNVMYWYQQKSSQAPKLLFHYYDKDFNNEADTPDNFQSRRPNTSFCFLDIRSPGLGDTAMYLCATSGQGPNQPQHFGDGTRLSIL.

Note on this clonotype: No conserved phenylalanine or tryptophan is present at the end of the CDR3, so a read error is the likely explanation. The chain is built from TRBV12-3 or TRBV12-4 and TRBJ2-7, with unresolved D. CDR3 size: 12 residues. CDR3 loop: CAISSEDYEQYY. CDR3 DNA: TGTGCCATCAGTTCGGAAGACTACGAGCAGTACTAC.

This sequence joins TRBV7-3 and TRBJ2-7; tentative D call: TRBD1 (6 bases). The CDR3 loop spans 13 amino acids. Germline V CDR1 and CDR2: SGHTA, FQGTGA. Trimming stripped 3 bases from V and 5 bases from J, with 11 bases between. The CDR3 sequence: CASSLRTADEQYF. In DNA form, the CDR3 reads TGTGCCAGCAGCTTGAGGACAGCCGACGAGCAGTACTTC.

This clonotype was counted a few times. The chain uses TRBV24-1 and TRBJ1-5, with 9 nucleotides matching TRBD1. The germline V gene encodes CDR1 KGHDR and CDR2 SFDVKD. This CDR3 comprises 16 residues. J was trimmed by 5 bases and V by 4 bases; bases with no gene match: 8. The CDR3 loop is CATSDSTGGPDQPQHF. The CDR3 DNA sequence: TGTGCCACCAGTGACTCGACAGGGGGTCCGGATCAGCCCCAGCATTTT.

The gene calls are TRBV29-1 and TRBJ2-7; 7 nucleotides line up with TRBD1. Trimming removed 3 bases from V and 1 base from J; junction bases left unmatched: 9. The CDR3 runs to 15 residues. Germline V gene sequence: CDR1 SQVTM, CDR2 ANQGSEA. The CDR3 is CSVEAGTVSSYEQYF. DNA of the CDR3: TGCAGCGTTGAGGCCGGGACAGTATCTTCCTACGAGCAGTACTTC.